This T cell receptor beta chain emerged from a study of PD-L1 blockade in urothelial cancer. Clones were read by immunoSEQ multiplex PCR, and TCRdb kept only the in-frame ones, dropping some. This table holds approximately 67,000 clones, 75% to 90% found once. CDR3 length: 13 residues. Trimming took off 3 bases at V and 1 base at J, with 5 bases between the two ends. Germline V gene sequence: CDR1 LNHDA, CDR2 SQIVND (reference sequence). Time point given: pretreatment peripheral blood. Source: PBMCs, taken around atezolizumab (anti-PD-L1) treatment. The receptor was derived from a man in his 60s with urothelial cancer. The V gene is TRBV19, the J gene TRBJ2-3; the D gene is possibly TRBD1 (5 bases). The CDR3, as DNA: TGTGCCAGTAGTATGACAGGCACAGATACGCAGTATTTT. As protein: CASSMTGTDTQYF.